There are a few counts of the clone carrying this TCR beta chain. The CDR3 runs 16 residues. V shed 3 bases and J shed 1 base, with 15 bases lying between them. Germline V gene sequence: CDR1 LGHNA, CDR2 YNFKEQ. The record originates from a study of technical replicates of blood from a handful of donors. Only in-frame clones appear in the TCRdb table, and some are missing; sequencing was by immunoSEQ multiplex PCR. The sample gives 75,000 to 100,000 clones, around 96% of which show up once; around 0.35% is in the top ten. Sample: T cells isolated from PBMCs. V and J are TRBV4-2 and TRBJ1-1, with D perhaps TRBD1 (6 bases). The receptor's source is a human donor in good health. The CDR3 sequence is CASSHQGGAWNTEAFF. DNA of the CDR3: TGTGCCAGCAGCCACCAAGGGGGGGCCTGGAACACTGAAGCTTTCTTT.